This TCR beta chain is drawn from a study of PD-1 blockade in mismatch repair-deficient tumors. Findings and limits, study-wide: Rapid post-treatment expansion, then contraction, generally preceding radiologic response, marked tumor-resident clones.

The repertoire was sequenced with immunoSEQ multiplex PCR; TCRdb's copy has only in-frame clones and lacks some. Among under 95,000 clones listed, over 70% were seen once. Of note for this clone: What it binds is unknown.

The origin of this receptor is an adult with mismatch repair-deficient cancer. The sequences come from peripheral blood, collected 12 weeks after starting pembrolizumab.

CDR3 bases: TGTGCCAGTAGTATAGAGGGGGATAGGAACAATCAGCCCCAGCATTTT. This gives the protein CASSIEGDRNNQPQHF. This chain uses TRBV19 with TRBJ1-5, with D tentatively TRBD1 (5 bases). CDR1 and CDR2 from the germline V gene are LNHDA and SQIVND (reference sequence). V lost 0 bases, J lost 3 bases, and 12 bases lay in between. This CDR3 comprises 16 residues.